The rows below give T cell receptor beta chains drawn from one sample of a study of blood T cell repertoires in COVID-19. The protocol was immunoSEQ multiplex PCR, while the TCRdb copy is restricted to in-frame clones and leaves out a portion. The table records roughly 300,000 clones, 89% of them present only once. Sequenced sample: peripheral blood. These receptors were collected from a woman in her 30s with COVID-19, enrolled during active disease. CDR3s include the opening cysteine and the closing phenylalanine or tryptophan. Fields, in order: clone size, V gene, J gene, D gene, CDR3 protein, CDR3 DNA. The D gene is left open where the match is weak. Clone size is not always given. Where it is, it says once, few, many or a class for expanded clones.

clone_size: -; v_call: TRBV4-2; j_call: TRBJ2-3; d_call: -; cdr3_aa: CASSQGLQGGAPDTQYF; cdr3_nt: TGTGCCAGCAGCCAAGGACTCCAAGGGGGGGCACCAGATACGCAGTATTTT
clone_size: -; v_call: TRBV6-5; j_call: TRBJ2-7; d_call: TRBD1; cdr3_aa: CASSPTGGISYEQYF; cdr3_nt: TGTGCCAGCAGTCCCACAGGGGGCATATCCTACGAGCAGTACTTC
clone_size: -; v_call: TRBV2; j_call: TRBJ1-2; d_call: TRBD1; cdr3_aa: CASRGQGLGGYTF; cdr3_nt: TGTGCCAGCAGGGGACAGGGTCTGGGTGGCTACACCTTC
clone_size: -; v_call: TRBV4-1; j_call: TRBJ2-1; d_call: TRBD2; cdr3_aa: CASRVRLASYNEQFF; cdr3_nt: TGCGCCAGCAGGGTCAGACTAGCCTCCTACAATGAGCAGTTCTTC
clone_size: once; v_call: TRBV29-1; j_call: TRBJ2-1; d_call: TRBD1; cdr3_aa: CSVGLAGTGGDEQFF; cdr3_nt: TGCAGCGTTGGTTTAGCCGGGACAGGGGGCGATGAGCAGTTCTTC
clone_size: -; v_call: TRBV10-3; j_call: TRBJ1-1; d_call: -; cdr3_aa: CAIAVGNTEAFF; cdr3_nt: TGTGCCATCGCCGTCGGGAACACTGAAGCTTTCTTT
clone_size: -; v_call: TRBV3-1/TRBV3-2; j_call: TRBJ2-2; d_call: TRBD2; cdr3_aa: CASSRRVAGGPTGELFF; cdr3_nt: TGTGCCAGCAGCCGAAGGGTAGCGGGGGGGCCGACCGGGGAGCTGTTTTTT
clone_size: once; v_call: TRBV28; j_call: TRBJ2-5; d_call: TRBD2; cdr3_aa: CASRLRMSGGARETQYF; cdr3_nt: TGTGCCAGCAGACTAAGGATGAGCGGGGGGGCAAGGGAGACCCAGTACTTC
clone_size: -; v_call: TRBV3-1/TRBV3-2; j_call: TRBJ1-2; d_call: TRBD1; cdr3_aa: CASSQDRQGREGYTF; cdr3_nt: TGTGCCAGCAGCCAAGATAGACAGGGGCGAGAGGGCTACACCTTC
clone_size: -; v_call: TRBV19; j_call: TRBJ1-5; d_call: -; cdr3_aa: CASSTLAGQSNQPQHF; cdr3_nt: TGTGCCAGTAGTACCCTTGCGGGGCAGAGCAATCAGCCCCAGCATTTT
clone_size: -; v_call: TRBV14; j_call: TRBJ1-1; d_call: -; cdr3_aa: CASSQGVLTEAFF; cdr3_nt: TGTGCCAGCAGCCAAGGCGTTCTGACTGAAGCTTTCTTT
clone_size: -; v_call: TRBV11-3; j_call: TRBJ2-7; d_call: TRBD1; cdr3_aa: CASSLETGAFYEQYF; cdr3_nt: TGTGCCAGCAGCTTAGAAACAGGGGCCTTCTACGAGCAGTACTTC
clone_size: -; v_call: TRBV15; j_call: TRBJ1-6; d_call: -; cdr3_aa: CATSREGAGNSPLHF; cdr3_nt: TGTGCCACCAGCAGAGAGGGGGCGGGCAATTCACCCCTCCACTTT
clone_size: -; v_call: TRBV6-5; j_call: TRBJ1-5; d_call: -; cdr3_aa: CASQGQINQPQHF; cdr3_nt: TGTGCCAGCCAGGGGCAGATCAATCAGCCCCAGCATTTT
clone_size: once; v_call: TRBV12-5; j_call: TRBJ2-2; d_call: TRBD1; cdr3_aa: CASGRDSWFTGELFF; cdr3_nt: TGTGCTAGTGGACGGGACAGTTGGTTCACCGGGGAGCTGTTTTTT
clone_size: -; v_call: TRBV7-2; j_call: TRBJ2-2; d_call: TRBD2; cdr3_aa: CASSPSGGGRLGTGELFF; cdr3_nt: TGTGCCAGCAGCCCCAGTGGCGGGGGGCGGTTGGGCACCGGGGAGCTGTTTTTT
clone_size: -; v_call: TRBV7-9; j_call: TRBJ2-3; d_call: TRBD1; cdr3_aa: CASSSMDRGLGDTQYF; cdr3_nt: TGTGCCAGCAGCTCCATGGACAGGGGGCTAGGAGATACGCAGTATTTT
clone_size: -; v_call: TRBV2; j_call: TRBJ1-2; d_call: -; cdr3_aa: CASSLTRAEGYTF; cdr3_nt: TGTGCCAGCAGCCTGACGAGAGCGGAGGGCTACACCTTC
clone_size: -; v_call: TRBV29-1; j_call: TRBJ1-1; d_call: -; cdr3_aa: CSVDVGARGVNTEAFF; cdr3_nt: TGCAGCGTCGATGTGGGGGCGCGGGGGGTGAACACTGAAGCTTTCTTT
clone_size: -; v_call: TRBV10-1; j_call: TRBJ2-1; d_call: TRBD2; cdr3_aa: CASSETRTSGNNEQFF; cdr3_nt: TGCGCCAGCAGTGAGACACGGACTAGCGGGAACAATGAGCAGTTCTTC
clone_size: -; v_call: TRBV19; j_call: TRBJ2-3; d_call: TRBD2; cdr3_aa: CASKASGDPTDTQYF; cdr3_nt: TGTGCCAGTAAGGCTAGCGGGGACCCCACAGATACGCAGTATTTT
clone_size: -; v_call: TRBV28; j_call: TRBJ1-6; d_call: -; cdr3_aa: CASSPLDRDNSPLHF; cdr3_nt: TGTGCCAGCAGCCCCCTCGACAGAGATAATTCACCCCTCCACTTT
clone_size: once; v_call: TRBV5-4; j_call: TRBJ2-3; d_call: TRBD2; cdr3_aa: CASSPLGRAGTPGTQYF; cdr3_nt: TGTGCCAGCAGCCCCCTGGGTAGAGCGGGGACCCCGGGTACGCAGTATTTT
clone_size: -; v_call: TRBV19; j_call: TRBJ1-1; d_call: TRBD1; cdr3_aa: CASSQGGGTEAFF; cdr3_nt: TGTGCCAGTAGTCAAGGGGGCGGAACTGAAGCTTTCTTT
clone_size: -; v_call: TRBV6-5; j_call: TRBJ1-5; d_call: -; cdr3_aa: CASSYGGNSQPQHF; cdr3_nt: TGTGCCAGCAGTTACGGGGGGAATAGTCAGCCCCAGCATTTT
clone_size: once; v_call: TRBV15; j_call: TRBJ1-5; d_call: -; cdr3_aa: CATSRDAGNQPQHF; cdr3_nt: TGTGCCACCAGCAGAGATGCGGGGAATCAGCCCCAGCATTTT
clone_size: -; v_call: TRBV15; j_call: TRBJ2-7; d_call: TRBD1; cdr3_aa: CATSRDRIREGQRTYEQYF; cdr3_nt: TGTGCCACCAGCAGGGATAGAATCCGCGAGGGACAGAGGACCTACGAGCAGTACTTC
clone_size: -; v_call: TRBV6-1; j_call: TRBJ2-2; d_call: -; cdr3_aa: CASSETRELNRELFF; cdr3_nt: TGTGCCAGCAGTGAGACCAGGGAACTGAATAGGGAGCTGTTTTTT
clone_size: once; v_call: TRBV24-1; j_call: TRBJ1-3; d_call: -; cdr3_aa: CATRRGISGNTIYF; cdr3_nt: TGTGCCACCCGCCGGGGAATCTCTGGAAACACCATATATTTT
clone_size: -; v_call: TRBV10-2; j_call: TRBJ1-5; d_call: -; cdr3_aa: CASTGGVSNQPQHF; cdr3_nt: TGCGCCAGCACGGGGGGGGTTAGCAATCAGCCCCAGCATTTT
clone_size: -; v_call: TRBV5-1; j_call: TRBJ2-5; d_call: TRBD2; cdr3_aa: CASSLVSSGGTKQTQYF; cdr3_nt: TGCGCCAGCAGCTTGGTTTCCAGCGGGGGAACAAAACAGACCCAGTACTTC
clone_size: -; v_call: TRBV5-4; j_call: TRBJ1-4; d_call: -; cdr3_aa: CASSQGEKLFF; cdr3_nt: TGTGCCAGCAGCCAGGGTGAAAAACTGTTTTTT
clone_size: once; v_call: TRBV28; j_call: TRBJ1-5; d_call: -; cdr3_aa: CASKARDTYSNQPQHF; cdr3_nt: TGTGCCAGCAAAGCCCGGGACACCTATAGCAATCAGCCCCAGCATTTT
clone_size: -; v_call: TRBV6-5; j_call: TRBJ2-2; d_call: TRBD2; cdr3_aa: CASRSGGSGTGELFF; cdr3_nt: TGTGCCAGCAGATCCGGGGGGTCGGGGACCGGGGAGCTGTTTTTT
clone_size: -; v_call: TRBV5-1; j_call: TRBJ1-2; d_call: -; cdr3_aa: CASSSRGESNYGYTF; cdr3_nt: TGCGCCAGCAGCTCCAGGGGAGAATCTAACTATGGCTACACCTTC
clone_size: -; v_call: TRBV7-9; j_call: TRBJ1-6; d_call: -; cdr3_aa: CASSPPGVSALHF; cdr3_nt: TGTGCCAGCAGCCCGCCGGGGGTTTCAGCCCTCCACTTT
clone_size: -; v_call: TRBV7-2; j_call: TRBJ1-2; d_call: TRBD1; cdr3_aa: CASSLGRTGKLDYGYTF; cdr3_nt: TGTGCCAGCAGCTTAGGCCGGACAGGGAAGTTGGACTATGGCTACACCTTC
clone_size: -; v_call: TRBV5-1; j_call: TRBJ1-1; d_call: -; cdr3_aa: CASSLGLTEAFF; cdr3_nt: TGCGCCAGCAGCTTGGGGCTCACTGAAGCTTTCTTT
clone_size: -; v_call: TRBV19; j_call: TRBJ2-3; d_call: TRBD2; cdr3_aa: CASRSPSGGTDTQYF; cdr3_nt: TGTGCCAGTAGGAGCCCTAGCGGGGGCACAGATACGCAGTATTTT
clone_size: -; v_call: TRBV15; j_call: TRBJ1-5; d_call: -; cdr3_aa: CATSPGRTATRNQPQHF; cdr3_nt: TGTGCCACCAGCCCCGGAAGGACAGCAACCCGAAATCAGCCCCAGCATTTT
clone_size: -; v_call: TRBV5-4; j_call: TRBJ2-5; d_call: TRBD1; cdr3_aa: CASSSGGQGAWETQYF; cdr3_nt: TGTGCCAGCAGCTCAGGAGGGCAGGGGGCCTGGGAGACCCAGTACTTC
clone_size: -; v_call: TRBV7-2; j_call: TRBJ1-3; d_call: -; cdr3_aa: CASSLRGGGSSGNTIYF; cdr3_nt: TGTGCCAGCAGCTTAAGGGGTGGTGGTAGCTCTGGAAACACCATATATTTT
clone_size: -; v_call: TRBV5-4; j_call: TRBJ1-2; d_call: -; cdr3_aa: CASSLVTGNYGYTF; cdr3_nt: TGTGCCAGCAGCTTGGTAACAGGAAACTATGGCTACACCTTC
clone_size: -; v_call: TRBV25-1; j_call: TRBJ1-1; d_call: -; cdr3_aa: CASSEAGVRGTEAFF; cdr3_nt: TGTGCCAGCAGTGAGGCAGGGGTAAGAGGCACTGAAGCTTTCTTT
clone_size: -; v_call: TRBV7-9; j_call: TRBJ1-1; d_call: TRBD1; cdr3_aa: CASSRISGQGREAFF; cdr3_nt: TGTGCCAGCAGCCGAATCTCGGGACAGGGTCGTGAAGCTTTCTTT
clone_size: -; v_call: TRBV5-1; j_call: TRBJ1-2; d_call: TRBD1; cdr3_aa: CASSTATGGAGYTF; cdr3_nt: TGCGCCAGCAGCACCGCGACAGGGGGCGCTGGCTACACCTTC